The clone carrying this T cell receptor beta chain came up many times. This specimen belongs to a study of human T cells and chemical hapten exposure. Study at large: Sensitization was performed using 2% DPC on a 2 cm by 2 cm upper inner arm skin site.

With 8 bases removed from V and 1 base from J, the gap between germline ends came to 12 bases. The CDR3 has 13 residues. The library attached unique molecular identifiers to individual cDNA molecules. One entry per CDR3 protein, called by TCRdb with MiXCR from the RACE reads. The sample holds about 380,000 distinct CDR3 sequences, about 4.4% seen once. Specified time point: patch test 1, 2 weeks after DPC sensitization. Treatment defined: therapeutic diphenylcyclopropenone sensitization with weekly scalp DPC. This receptor was taken from a woman aged 45-59 years with alopecia areata. Some clones in this sample may be carry-over from other donors' samples. This rearrangement joins TRBV12-3 or TRBV12-4 to TRBJ2-7; D not resolved. The specimen comprised whole blood, sampled in connection with sensitization to the hapten diphenylcyclopropenone (DPC). The CDR3, as DNA: TGTGCCAGCGCTCAGGTGAATTCCTACGAGCAGTACTTC. Protein sequence: CASAQVNSYEQYF.